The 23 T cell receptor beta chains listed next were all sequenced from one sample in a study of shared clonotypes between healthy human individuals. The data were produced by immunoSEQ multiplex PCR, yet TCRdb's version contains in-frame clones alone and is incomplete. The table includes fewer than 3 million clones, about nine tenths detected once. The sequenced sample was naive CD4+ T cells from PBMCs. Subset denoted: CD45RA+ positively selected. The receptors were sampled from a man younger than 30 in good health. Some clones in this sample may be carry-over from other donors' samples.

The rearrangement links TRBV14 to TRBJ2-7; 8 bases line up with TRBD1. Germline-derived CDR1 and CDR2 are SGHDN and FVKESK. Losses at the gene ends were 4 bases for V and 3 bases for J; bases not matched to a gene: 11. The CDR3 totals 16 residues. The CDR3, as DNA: TGTGCCAGCAGCCGGCTCACTGGACAGGGCGACTACGAGCAGTACTTC. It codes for CASSRLTGQGDYEQYF.

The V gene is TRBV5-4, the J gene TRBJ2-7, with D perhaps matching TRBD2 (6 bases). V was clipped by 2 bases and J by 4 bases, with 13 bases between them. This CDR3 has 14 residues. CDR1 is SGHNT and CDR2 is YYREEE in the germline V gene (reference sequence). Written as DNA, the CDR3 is TGTGCCAGCAGCTTTGGCGGGATTGGTTACGAGCAGTACTTC. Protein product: CASSFGGIGYEQYF.

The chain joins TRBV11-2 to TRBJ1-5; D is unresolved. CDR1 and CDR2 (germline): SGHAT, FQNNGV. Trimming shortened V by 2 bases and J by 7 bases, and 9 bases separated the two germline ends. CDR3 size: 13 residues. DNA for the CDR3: TGTGCCAGCAGCTTAAATGGGCCCCAGCCCCAGCATTTT. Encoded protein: CASSLNGPQPQHF.

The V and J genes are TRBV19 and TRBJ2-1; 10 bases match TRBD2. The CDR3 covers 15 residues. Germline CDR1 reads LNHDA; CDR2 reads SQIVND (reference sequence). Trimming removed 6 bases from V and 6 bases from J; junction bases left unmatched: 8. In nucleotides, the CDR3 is TGTGCCAGTAGCCCACCGGGACTAGCGATCAATGAGCAGTTCTTC. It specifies CASSPPGLAINEQFF.

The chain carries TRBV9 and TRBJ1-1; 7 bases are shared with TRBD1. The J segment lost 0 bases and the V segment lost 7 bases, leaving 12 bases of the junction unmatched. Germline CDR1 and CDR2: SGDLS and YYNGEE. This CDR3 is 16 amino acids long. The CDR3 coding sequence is TGTGCCAGCGGAGGGGGCCAAACGGGGATGAACACTGAAGCTTTCTTT. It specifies CASGGGQTGMNTEAFF.

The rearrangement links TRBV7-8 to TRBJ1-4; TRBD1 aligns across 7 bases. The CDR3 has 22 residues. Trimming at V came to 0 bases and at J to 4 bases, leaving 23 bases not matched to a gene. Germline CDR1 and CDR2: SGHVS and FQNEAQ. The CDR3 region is CASSLATVYRGQRTKRNEKLFF. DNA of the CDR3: TGTGCCAGCAGCTTAGCGACGGTGTACAGGGGCCAGCGGACAAAACGTAATGAAAAACTGTTTTTT.

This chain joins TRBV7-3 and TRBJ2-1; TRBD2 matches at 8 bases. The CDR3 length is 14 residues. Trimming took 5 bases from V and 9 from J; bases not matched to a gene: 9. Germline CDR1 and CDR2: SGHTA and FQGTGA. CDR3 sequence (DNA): TGTGCCAGCAGCACGGGACTAGTGGATGGTGAGCAGTTCTTC. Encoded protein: CASSTGLVDGEQFF.

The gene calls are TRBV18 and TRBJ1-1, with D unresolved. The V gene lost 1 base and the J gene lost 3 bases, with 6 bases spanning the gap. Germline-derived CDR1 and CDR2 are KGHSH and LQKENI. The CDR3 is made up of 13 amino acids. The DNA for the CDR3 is TGTGCCAGCTCACCACAGGAGGACACTGAAGCTTTCTTT. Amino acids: CASSPQEDTEAFF.

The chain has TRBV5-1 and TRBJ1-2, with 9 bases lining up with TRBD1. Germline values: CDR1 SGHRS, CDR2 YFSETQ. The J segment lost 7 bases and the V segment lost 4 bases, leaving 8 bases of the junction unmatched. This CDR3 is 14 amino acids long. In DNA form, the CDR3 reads TGCGCCAGCAGCGGGGGACAGGGCGAAGGTGGCTACACCTTC. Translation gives CASSGGQGEGGYTF.

For the CDR3, the DNA is TGCGCCAGCAGCCCCCAGGACAGGGGGCAGACAGATACGCAGTATTTT. It codes for CASSPQDRGQTDTQYF. The rearrangement uses TRBV5-1 and TRBJ2-3; 11 nucleotides line up with TRBD1. Trimming removed 4 bases from V and 3 bases from J; junction bases left unmatched: 7. The CDR3 is 16 residues long. Germline values: CDR1 SGHRS, CDR2 YFSETQ.

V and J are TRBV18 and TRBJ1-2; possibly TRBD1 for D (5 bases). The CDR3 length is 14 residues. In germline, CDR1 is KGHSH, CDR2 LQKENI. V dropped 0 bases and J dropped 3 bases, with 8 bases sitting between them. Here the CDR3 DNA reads TGTGCCAGCTCACCACCAGGGACCTACTATGGCTACACCTTC. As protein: CASSPPGTYYGYTF.

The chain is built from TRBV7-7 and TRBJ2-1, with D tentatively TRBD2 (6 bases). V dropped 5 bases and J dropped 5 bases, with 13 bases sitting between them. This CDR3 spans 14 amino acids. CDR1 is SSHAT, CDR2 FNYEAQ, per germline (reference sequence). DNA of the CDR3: TGTGCCAGCAGCCCCTCCGGCGGGAACAATGAGCAGTTCTTC. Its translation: CASSPSGGNNEQFF.

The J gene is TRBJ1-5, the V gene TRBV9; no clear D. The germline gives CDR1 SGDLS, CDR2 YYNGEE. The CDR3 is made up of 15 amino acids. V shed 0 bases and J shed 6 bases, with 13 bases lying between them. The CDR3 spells CASSVDPGLGQPQHF. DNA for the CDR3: TGTGCCAGCAGCGTAGACCCAGGCCTGGGTCAGCCCCAGCATTTT.

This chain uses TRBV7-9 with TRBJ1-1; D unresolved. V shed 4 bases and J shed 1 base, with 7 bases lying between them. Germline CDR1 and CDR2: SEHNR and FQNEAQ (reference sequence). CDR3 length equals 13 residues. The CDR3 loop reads CASSWTENTEAFF. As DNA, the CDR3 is TGTGCCAGCAGCTGGACGGAGAACACTGAAGCTTTCTTT. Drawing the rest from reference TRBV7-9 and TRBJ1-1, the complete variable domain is DTGVSQNPRHKITKRGQNVTFRCDPISEHNRLYWYRQTLGQGPEFLTYFQNEAQLEKSRLLSDRFSAERPKGSFSTLEIQRTEQGDSAMYLCASSWTENTEAFFGQGTRLTVV.

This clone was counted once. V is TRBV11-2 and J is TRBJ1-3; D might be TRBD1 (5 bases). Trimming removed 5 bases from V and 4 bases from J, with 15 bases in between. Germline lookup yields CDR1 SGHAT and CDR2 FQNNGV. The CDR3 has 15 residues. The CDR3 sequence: CASSVTTGAGNTIYF. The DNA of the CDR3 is TGTGCCAGCAGCGTTACCACAGGCGCGGGAAACACCATATATTTT.

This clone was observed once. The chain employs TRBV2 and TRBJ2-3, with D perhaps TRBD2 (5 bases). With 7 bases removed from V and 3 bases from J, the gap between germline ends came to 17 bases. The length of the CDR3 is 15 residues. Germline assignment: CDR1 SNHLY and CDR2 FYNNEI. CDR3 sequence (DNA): TGTGCCAGCAACCCGGGGTGGGTGGGTACAGATACGCAGTATTTT. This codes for CASNPGWVGTDTQYF.

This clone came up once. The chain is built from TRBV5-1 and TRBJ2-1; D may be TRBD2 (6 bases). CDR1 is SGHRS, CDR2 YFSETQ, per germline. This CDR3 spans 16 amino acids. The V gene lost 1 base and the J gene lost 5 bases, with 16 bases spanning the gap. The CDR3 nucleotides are TGCGCCAGCAGCTTGCAGGGACTCATTTCGCACAATGAGCAGTTCTTC. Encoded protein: CASSLQGLISHNEQFF.

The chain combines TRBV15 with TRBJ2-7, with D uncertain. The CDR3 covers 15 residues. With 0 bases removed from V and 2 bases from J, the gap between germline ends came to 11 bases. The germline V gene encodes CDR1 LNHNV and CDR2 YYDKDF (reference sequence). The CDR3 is CATSRDLGRAYEQYF. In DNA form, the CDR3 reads TGTGCCACCAGCAGAGATTTGGGTAGAGCCTACGAGCAGTACTTC.

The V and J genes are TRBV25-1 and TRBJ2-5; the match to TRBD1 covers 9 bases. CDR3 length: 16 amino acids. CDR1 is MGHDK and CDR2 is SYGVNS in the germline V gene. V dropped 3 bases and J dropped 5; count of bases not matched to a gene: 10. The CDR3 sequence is CASSDPRGGTGETQYF. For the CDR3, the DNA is TGTGCCAGCAGTGATCCCAGAGGTGGGACAGGGGAGACCCAGTACTTC.

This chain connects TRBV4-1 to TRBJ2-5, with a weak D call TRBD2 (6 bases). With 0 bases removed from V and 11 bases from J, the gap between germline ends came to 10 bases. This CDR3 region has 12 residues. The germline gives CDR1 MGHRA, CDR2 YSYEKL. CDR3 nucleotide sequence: TGCGCCAGCAGCCAAGAGCGCGGGATGCAGTACTTC. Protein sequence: CASSQERGMQYF.

The CDR3 protein is CASSICDTEAFF. In nucleotides, the CDR3 is TGTGCCAGCAGCATCTGTGACACTGAAGCTTTCTTT. This rearrangement joins TRBV21-1 to TRBJ1-1. TRBV21-1 is marked as a pseudogene. This CDR3 has 12 residues.

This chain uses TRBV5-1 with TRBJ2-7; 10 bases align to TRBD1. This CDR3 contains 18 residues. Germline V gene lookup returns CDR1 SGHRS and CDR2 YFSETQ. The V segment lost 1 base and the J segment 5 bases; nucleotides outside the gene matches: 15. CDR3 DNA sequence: TGCGCCAGCAGCTTGTTCGGGACAGGGGCTTCCCCCTACCACGAGCAGTACTTC. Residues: CASSLFGTGASPYHEQYF.

The CDR3 DNA is TGCGCCAGCAGCTTGGCGGGTCTCTTACGGGAGCAGTACTTC. Translation gives CASSLAGLLREQYF. The chain is built from TRBV5-1 and TRBJ2-7; D unclear. V lost 0 bases, J lost 7 bases, and 14 bases lay in between. Germline V lookup: CDR1 SGHRS, CDR2 YFSETQ. This CDR3 contains 14 residues.